The rows below give T cell receptor beta chains drawn from one sample of a study of cytomegalovirus exposure and HLA in healthy donors. Assay used: immunoSEQ multiplex PCR; TCRdb lists only in-frame clones, some missing. The sample carries just under 45,000 clones, about half recorded once. Sequencing was performed on PBMCs. Receptor source: a man aged 60 to 75 in good health and CMV-seronegative. Each CDR3 is given with its conserved first and last residue. The order of the fields is V gene, J gene, clone size, D gene, CDR3 protein, CDR3 DNA. D genes are given only for firm matches. Expanded clones get a size class; other rows say once, few or many, or leave the size out.

V gene: TRBV7-9; J gene: TRBJ2-1; clone size: once; D gene: NA; CDR3 protein: CASSPSSFPDEQFF; CDR3 DNA: TGTGCCAGCAGCCCTAGCTCTTTTCCCGATGAGCAGTTCTTC
V gene: TRBV6-5; J gene: TRBJ1-2; clone size: few; D gene: TRBD1; CDR3 protein: CASTRQGGYGYTF; CDR3 DNA: TGTGCCAGCACCAGACAGGGGGGTTATGGCTACACCTTC
V gene: TRBV29-1; J gene: TRBJ1-2; clone size: few; D gene: NA; CDR3 protein: CSVAGGQDGYTF; CDR3 DNA: TGCAGCGTTGCGGGGGGCCAAGATGGCTACACCTTC
V gene: TRBV9; J gene: TRBJ1-1; clone size: NA; D gene: NA; CDR3 protein: CASSTLSGTPFF; CDR3 DNA: TGTGCCAGCAGCACCCTCTCCGGGACACCGTTCTTT
V gene: TRBV30; J gene: TRBJ1-5; clone size: NA; D gene: NA; CDR3 protein: CAWALDSRNQPQHF; CDR3 DNA: TGTGCCTGGGCACTGGACAGCCGAAATCAGCCCCAGCACTTT
V gene: TRBV9; J gene: TRBJ2-1; clone size: NA; D gene: TRBD2; CDR3 protein: CASSAEPAGGSSGSSYNEQFF; CDR3 DNA: TGTGCCAGCAGCGCAGAGCCCGCAGGGGGGTCTAGCGGGAGCTCCTACAATGAGCAGTTCTTC
V gene: TRBV10-2; J gene: TRBJ2-7; clone size: NA; D gene: NA; CDR3 protein: CASRPGLFYEQYF; CDR3 DNA: TGCGCCAGCCGCCCCGGACTATTTTACGAGCAGTACTTC
V gene: TRBV15; J gene: TRBJ2-1; clone size: NA; D gene: NA; CDR3 protein: CATSRVTTNNEQFF; CDR3 DNA: TGTGCCACCAGCAGAGTGACTACAAACAATGAGCAGTTCTTC
V gene: TRBV25-1; J gene: TRBJ1-2; clone size: NA; D gene: NA; CDR3 protein: CASSFSGDGYTF; CDR3 DNA: TGTGCCAGCAGTTTCTCAGGGGATGGCTACACCTTC
V gene: TRBV29-1; J gene: TRBJ2-7; clone size: NA; D gene: TRBD1; CDR3 protein: CSVPLGQGLTYEQYF; CDR3 DNA: TGCAGCGTGCCCCTGGGACAGGGGTTGACCTACGAGCAGTACTTC
V gene: TRBV9; J gene: TRBJ2-2; clone size: NA; D gene: NA; CDR3 protein: CASSVVGGNTGELFF; CDR3 DNA: TGTGCCAGCAGCGTAGTAGGAGGGAACACCGGGGAGCTGTTTTTT